This T cell receptor beta chain was captured in a study (dated by TCRdb to 2016 to 2017). As for this clonotype: The specificity of this receptor is unknown. One base away there is no much larger clone; base qualities are not given.

The CDR3 holds 14 amino acids from the cysteine to the phenylalanine. Only the CDR3 portion is preserved as DNA: 42 bases, with reading frame beginning at the first base. CDR1 and CDR2, looked up from the germline V gene (reference sequence), are GTSNPN and SVGIG. V is pared back by 5 bases and J by 7 bases, with 18 bases lying between the germline termini. Libraries came from RT-PCR. Reads for this sample came from an Illumina MiSeq. TCRdb redid the processing of the public reads, applying fastp at Q25 and MiXCR, and retained in-frame beta chains. Entries that share a CDR3 protein sequence are merged under the most common genes and DNA. In all, the sample holds 550,000 to 750,000 distinct CDR3 sequences, and approximately 15% of those were seen once. In total, the top ten clones hold around 3.3% of the sample.

This receptor chain uses TRBV30 and TRBJ2-1; the D call is tentative, TRBD1 or TRBD2, as each matches 6 bases. Sequencing was carried out using memory CD4+ T cells from blood. The sequence was collected from a female donor in good health, serving as a healthy control. CDR3 protein: CAWSRDSQGNEQFF. The nucleotide sequence reads as follows: TGTGCCTGGTCCCGGGACTCCCAGGGGAATGAGCAGTTCTTC.